These 8 T cell receptor beta chains were all obtained from the same sample, sequenced in a study of CD8 T cells in ankylosing spondylitis. TCRdb reanalysed the 5' RACE reads using MiXCR and keeps one entry per CDR3 protein. Of over 200,000 distinct CDR3 sequences in the sample, 8% to 11% are singletons; the top ten hold approximately 20%. Sequencing used blood, either unsorted or a sorted T cell fraction (not recorded which). These receptors originate from a male donor with ankylosing spondylitis or in good health (not recorded which).

V gene TRBV7-2 combines with J gene TRBJ1-1; TRBD1 agrees at 9 bases. Germline V lookup: CDR1 SGHTA, CDR2 FQGNSA. CDR3 length: 15 amino acids. J gave up 4 bases and V 9 bases, and 12 bases lay outside the gene matches. The CDR3 region has the DNA TGTGCCAGTACAAAGGGGGACAGGGCCCCCACTGAAGCTTTCTTT. Protein product: CASTKGDRAPTEAFF.

The table lists this clonotype with many counts. The genes are TRBV30 and TRBJ1-3; D ambiguous. CDR3 length: 14 amino acids. The germline CDR1 and CDR2 sequences are GTSNPN and SVGIG (reference sequence). The germline V and J ends were trimmed by 4 bases and 8 bases, with 18 bases remaining between them. CDR3 residues: CAWTLAAADHTIYF. DNA for the CDR3: TGTGCCTGGACCTTGGCGGCGGCCGACCACACCATATATTTT.

Of note for this clonotype: A much bigger clone sits one base away, suggesting this may be a read error. The chain links TRBV6-1 to TRBJ2-7; D is unclear. The length of the CDR3 is 14 residues. CDR1 and CDR2 (germline): MNHNS, SASEGT. The CDR3 region is CASSEWYGPYEQSF. CDR3 sequence (DNA): TGTGCCAGCAGTGAGTGGTACGGACCCTACGAGCAGTCCTTC.

This clonotype was recorded many times. The rearrangement joins TRBV5-6 to TRBJ2-5, with unresolved D. V was pared by 0 bases and J by 2 bases, with 8 bases between. The germline CDR1 and CDR2 sequences are SGHDT and YYEEEE. CDR3 length equals 14 residues. This chain's CDR3 is CASSLGSSQETQYF. The CDR3 DNA sequence: TGTGCCAGCAGCTTGGGCAGTAGTCAAGAGACCCAGTACTTC. Together with reference TRBV5-6 and TRBJ2-5, the CDR3 gives the full variable domain: DAGVTQSPTHLIKTRGQQVTLRCSPKSGHDTVSWYQQALGQGPQFIFQYYEEEERQRGNFPDRFSGHQFPNYSSELNVNALLLGDSALYLCASSLGSSQETQYFGPGTRLLVL.

This clonotype occurred many times. The chain recombines TRBV5-1 with TRBJ1-2; the D gene is possibly TRBD1 (5 bases). V was trimmed by 1 base and J by 8 bases, leaving 15 bases between them. The CDR3 sequence is 14 residues long. The germline CDR1 and CDR2 sequences are SGHRS and YFSETQ. CDR3: CASSLRGGEAGYTF. The DNA of the CDR3 is TGCGCCAGCAGCTTGAGGGGAGGGGAGGCCGGCTACACCTTC.

This clonotype was seen many times. The gene calls are TRBV7-2 and TRBJ1-1, with TRBD1 identical over 7 bases. This CDR3 contains 15 residues. In germline, CDR1 is SGHTA, CDR2 FQGNSA. Trimming took 5 bases from V and 1 from J; bases not matched to a gene: 7. The CDR3 region has the DNA TGTGCCAGCAGCACCTCTAGGACAGGGAACACTGAAGCTTTCTTT. This codes for CASSTSRTGNTEAFF.

The J gene is TRBJ2-2, the V gene TRBV18, with D unresolved. V lost 4 bases and J lost 1, with 4 bases in between. CDR1 is KGHSH and CDR2 is LQKENI in the germline V gene. The CDR3 sequence is 13 residues long. The CDR3 DNA follows: TGTGCCAGCTCACGTAGGAACACCGGGGAGCTGTTTTTT. Translation: CASSRRNTGELFF.

This clonotype was detected many times. V gene TRBV7-6 combines with J gene TRBJ2-1; 8 nucleotides match TRBD2. J was trimmed by 4 bases and V by 2 bases; bases with no gene match: 7. Germline V gene data show CDR1 as SGHVS and CDR2 as FNYEAQ. The CDR3 is made up of 16 amino acids. The CDR3 spells CASSLIAGGGYNEQFF. The CDR3 region has the DNA TGTGCCAGCAGCTTAATTGCCGGGGGGGGGTACAATGAGCAGTTCTTC.